This entry is about one TCR beta chain. In the authors' workflow: Quantification of nucleated cells was approximated via reference gene primer amplification. Assay used: immunoSEQ multiplex PCR; TCRdb lists only in-frame clones, some missing. Clone size and the V and J calls come from that table; the DNA yielded D and trimming. The sample lists approximately 190,000 clones; about 88% were seen once. This sample was taken from a study of blood T cell repertoires in COVID-19. Study as a whole: In Cohort 3, a recovered donor had either two negative PCRs, clearance, or symptom resolution.

V lost 2 bases to trimming and J lost 1 base, with 8 bases between them. Per the germline V gene, CDR1 is LGHNA and CDR2 is YNFKEQ. The CDR3 extends over 14 amino acids. Membership in each cohort depended on participant-reported clinical history. The TCR was taken from a woman in her 40s in a cohort exposed to, infected with or recovered from COVID-19 (not recorded which). Sequencing was done on a sample of PBMCs or T cells enriched from blood (not recorded which). V is TRBV4-2 and J is TRBJ1-1; D perhaps matches TRBD1 (5 bases). CDR3 DNA: TGTGCCAGCAGCCAATTGGACAAGAACACTGAAGCTTTCTTT. Protein sequence: CASSQLDKNTEAFF.